The 17 T cell receptor beta chains listed next were all sequenced from one sample in a study of blood T cell repertoires in COVID-19. The data were produced by immunoSEQ multiplex PCR, yet TCRdb's version contains in-frame clones alone and is incomplete. The sample records 190,000 or so clones, 78% being singletons. The sequencing input was peripheral blood. The receptors come from a woman older than 75 with active or convalescent COVID-19.

The chain couples TRBV20-1 to TRBJ2-3; TRBD2 matches 7 bases. The V gene's germline CDR1 is DFQATT and CDR2 SNEGSKA (reference sequence). The CDR3 loop spans 15 amino acids. V was pared by 3 bases and J by 2 bases, with 8 bases of the junction left unmatched. As DNA, the CDR3 is TGCAGTGCTAGTAATGAAGCGGGATACACAGATACGCAGTATTTT. Translation gives CSASNEAGYTDTQYF.

The chain is built from TRBV28 and TRBJ1-5, with D tentatively TRBD1 (6 bases). The CDR3 extends over 16 amino acids. The germline V gene encodes CDR1 MDHEN and CDR2 SYDVKM. V was pared by 3 bases and J by 1 base, with 13 bases between. In nucleotides, the CDR3 is TGTGCCAGCAGTTTGAGCAGGCAGGGGAGCAATCAGCCCCAGCATTTT. This sequence encodes CASSLSRQGSNQPQHF.

This clone was recorded only once. The chain is built from TRBV19 and TRBJ1-5; possibly TRBD1 for D (5 bases). The V end lost 3 bases, the J end lost 6 bases, and 18 bases lay between the germline ends. CDR1 LNHDA and CDR2 SQIVND come from the germline V gene (reference sequence). There are 16 residues in the CDR3. CDR3 sequence (DNA): TGTGCCAGTAGTATGGGGTCTGGAGGGGATTCTCAGCCCCAGCATTTT. This gives the protein CASSMGSGGDSQPQHF.

As for this clone: Different DNA sequences within this sample yield the same CDR3. V usage is TRBV28 and J usage is TRBJ1-2, with 8 bases that match TRBD1. This CDR3 is 13 amino acids long. Germline trimming cut 6 bases from V and 5 bases from J; bases unmatched to any gene: 5. Germline V gene sequence: CDR1 MDHEN, CDR2 SYDVKM. The CDR3 here is CASRRQGRYGYTF. CDR3 coding DNA: TGTGCCAGCAGGCGACAGGGGCGGTATGGCTACACCTTC.

The chain uses TRBV6-2 or TRBV6-3 and TRBJ1-1; D possibly corresponds to TRBD1 (6 bases). Trimming pared 5 bases from V and 0 bases from J, leaving 10 bases between. The CDR3 is 14 amino acids. Germline assignment: CDR1 MNHEY and CDR2 SVGEGT. CDR3 sequence: CASSMTGMNTEAFF. CDR3 sequence (DNA): TGTGCCAGCAGTATGACAGGTATGAACACTGAAGCTTTCTTT.

The CDR3 loop is CASSQRSGNTIYF. In nucleotides, the CDR3 is TGTGCCAGCAGCCAGAGGTCTGGAAACACCATATATTTT. The chain combines TRBV3-1 (or the pseudogene TRBV3-2) with TRBJ1-3; D uncertain. The CDR3 consists of 13 residues. The ends were cut back, 3 bases at V and 1 base at J, with 4 bases in the middle. Germline V gene sequence: CDR1 LGHDT, CDR2 YNNKEL (reference sequence).

The chain links TRBV5-1 to TRBJ2-5; D gene uncertain. From germline, CDR1 is SGHRS and CDR2 YFSETQ. V was trimmed by 2 bases and J by 5 bases, leaving 13 bases between them. This CDR3 has 14 amino acids. CDR3 sequence reads: CASSFGSEVETQYF. In DNA form, the CDR3 reads TGCGCCAGCAGCTTTGGAAGCGAGGTGGAGACCCAGTACTTC.

The chain carries TRBV19 and TRBJ1-5; D may be TRBD1 (6 bases). The CDR3 length is 15 residues. The germline V gene has CDR1 LNHDA and CDR2 SQIVND (reference sequence). V was shortened by 6 bases and J by 14 bases, with 26 bases between the two germline ends. The CDR3 sequence is CASSYRGRGDRSEHF. CDR3 bases: TGTGCCAGTAGCTATCGTGGCAGGGGAGATCGGTCAGAGCATTTT.

The rearrangement links TRBV10-3 to TRBJ2-7; 9 nucleotides align to TRBD1. The germline V gene encodes CDR1 ENHRY and CDR2 SYGVKD. With V trimmed by 10 bases and J by 3 bases, 1 base remained unmatched. CDR3 length equals 11 residues. CDR3 residues: CATGQGYEQYF. The CDR3 DNA sequence: TGTGCCACGGGACAGGGCTACGAGCAGTACTTC.

This chain joins TRBV21-1 and TRBJ2-3; the D segment call TRBD1 is taken from the table without a DNA check. TRBV21-1 is reported as a pseudogene. This CDR3 has 19 amino acids. The CDR3 DNA reads as TGTGCCAGCAGCAAAGCGCTTGGACAGGGGGAAACTAGCACAGATACGCAGTATTTT. Amino acids: CASSKALGQGETSTDTQYF.

The V and J genes are TRBV30 and TRBJ2-4; maybe TRBD1 (6 bases). The CDR3 consists of 16 residues. The ends were cut back, 0 bases at V and 0 bases at J, with 12 bases in the middle. The V gene's germline CDR1 is GTSNPN and CDR2 SVGIG (reference sequence). CDR3 residues: CAWSVGTLVAKNIQYF. In nucleotides, the CDR3 is TGTGCCTGGAGTGTAGGGACACTAGTAGCCAAAAACATTCAGTACTTC.

The sample holds a few counts of this clone. This chain uses TRBV7-2 with TRBJ2-3, with 10 bases that match TRBD1. Germline V CDR1 and CDR2: SGHTA, FQGNSA. The CDR3 sequence is 16 residues long. The trim removed 5 bases at V and 4 bases at J, leaving 9 bases unmatched. The CDR3 DNA follows: TGTGCCAGCAGCAGAGAGGGGACAGGGGCCCCAGATACGCAGTATTTT. The encoded protein is CASSREGTGAPDTQYF.

The chain recombines TRBV19 with TRBJ2-5, with D maybe TRBD1 (6 bases). The V gene's germline CDR1 is LNHDA and CDR2 SQIVND (reference sequence). The CDR3 covers 13 residues. With 8 bases removed from V and 5 bases from J, the gap between germline ends came to 15 bases. The CDR3 loop is CASQDRPRETQYF. CDR3 nucleotide sequence: TGTGCCAGTCAGGACAGACCACGGGAGACCCAGTACTTC.

The V gene is TRBV6-1, the J gene TRBJ2-3, with TRBD2 identical over 12 bases. CDR1 and CDR2 from the germline V gene are MNHNS and SASEGT. The CDR3 is 17 amino acids. V was clipped by 2 bases and J by 5 bases; unmatched bases: 8. The CDR3 region is CASSEWLAGGPKDTQYF. The CDR3 region has the DNA TGTGCCAGCAGTGAATGGCTAGCGGGGGGGCCTAAAGATACGCAGTATTTT.

This chain joins TRBV5-8 and TRBJ2-7, with D perhaps TRBD1 (6 bases). Trimming removed 6 bases at V and 1 base at J, with 20 bases between. This CDR3 contains 16 residues. CDR1 and CDR2 (germline): SGHTS, YDEGEE. The CDR3 spells CASTLSNRAGSYEQYF. The CDR3 nucleotides read TGTGCCAGCACCCTTTCAAACAGGGCCGGTTCCTACGAGCAGTACTTC.

This clone was detected a few times. J is TRBJ2-6 and V is TRBV2, with 9 nucleotides matching TRBD1. The CDR3 is 17 amino acids. J lost 2 bases, V lost 6 bases, and 8 bases had no gene match. Germline loops: CDR1 SNHLY, CDR2 FYNNEI. This CDR3 is CASRPGQGNTGANVLTF. The CDR3 DNA reads as TGTGCCAGCAGACCGGGACAGGGAAACACTGGGGCCAACGTCCTGACTTTC.

In its sample, this clone was seen a few times. V and J are TRBV27 and TRBJ1-6; 11 positions match TRBD1. There are 16 residues in the CDR3. The germline V gene encodes CDR1 MNHEY and CDR2 SMNVEV (reference sequence). J gave up 7 bases and V 1 base, and 3 bases lay outside the gene matches. CDR3 DNA sequence: TGTGCCAGCAGTTTATTGGGGACAGGGGGGAATTCACCCCTCCACTTT. Protein sequence: CASSLLGTGGNSPLHF.